This passage covers 5 T cell receptor beta chains from one sample sequenced in a study of blood T cell repertoires in COVID-19. Method: immunoSEQ multiplex PCR; TCRdb's copy keeps in-frame clones and lacks some. This table holds about 140,000 clones, roughly 88% found once. Sequenced input: peripheral blood. Receptors were obtained from a human donor in a cohort sampled during active COVID-19.

The CDR3 region is CASSQGPGMNTEAFF. In DNA, the CDR3 is TGTGCCAGCAGCCAAGGCCCGGGAATGAACACTGAAGCTTTCTTT. The V and J genes are TRBV3-1 (or the pseudogene TRBV3-2) and TRBJ1-1; no firm D call. The V gene's germline CDR1 is LGHDT and CDR2 YNNKEL (reference sequence). There are 15 residues in the CDR3. V lost 1 base and J lost 0, with 9 bases in between.

This sequence joins TRBV5-1 and TRBJ2-2; 9 positions agree with TRBD1. The V segment lost 4 bases and the J segment 7 bases; nucleotides outside the gene matches: 11. The CDR3 has 16 residues. CDR1 is SGHRS and CDR2 is YFSETQ in the germline V gene. CDR3 loop: CASSPLSTGGDGELFF. Here the CDR3 DNA reads TGCGCCAGCAGCCCACTTTCGACAGGGGGAGACGGGGAGCTGTTTTTT.

The V and J genes are TRBV3-1 (or the pseudogene TRBV3-2) and TRBJ2-2; D gene uncertain. CDR1 and CDR2 (germline): LGHDT, YNNKEL (reference sequence). V lost 6 bases, J lost 5 bases, and 10 bases lay in between. The length of the CDR3 is 13 residues. The CDR3 spells CASSRSYTGELFF. Written as DNA, the CDR3 is TGTGCCAGCAGTCGTTCGTATACCGGGGAGCTGTTTTTT.

V gene TRBV19 combines with J gene TRBJ2-1; D might be TRBD2 (6 bases). Germline V gene lookup returns CDR1 LNHDA and CDR2 SQIVND (reference sequence). CDR3 length: 14 amino acids. V was cut by 7 bases and J by 5 bases, with 15 bases left in between. CDR3 sequence reads: CASTTGVYNNEQFF. The CDR3, as DNA: TGTGCCAGTACTACGGGGGTTTACAACAATGAGCAGTTCTTC.

This sequence joins TRBV19 and TRBJ2-1, with 9 bases that match TRBD1. Germline V CDR1 and CDR2: LNHDA, SQIVND (reference sequence). The CDR3 covers 14 residues. Trimming took 3 bases from V and 6 from J; bases not matched to a gene: 3. Written as DNA, the CDR3 is TGTGCCAGTAGTATGGGACAGGGAGGCAATGAGCAGTTCTTC. Protein: CASSMGQGGNEQFF.